This T cell receptor (beta chain) was identified during a study of T cells after posttransplantation cyclophosphamide. Overall study findings and caveats: Blood and skin or GI T cell repertoires showed limited TRB overlap.

This clone was detected only once. Its specificity is not known. The method was immunoSEQ multiplex PCR; TCRdb's version includes in-frame clones alone and lacks a portion of them. The data show tens of thousands of clones, about 94% seen once. This CDR3 has 15 amino acids. The V gene's germline CDR1 is LGHNT and CDR2 FRNRAP. V dropped 7 bases and J dropped 3; count of bases not matched to a gene: 8. The origin of this receptor is a woman aged 25 to 39 in good health and a related stem cell transplant donor. The sample consisted of PBMCs. The rearrangement joins TRBV12-5 to TRBJ2-7; 11 bases align to TRBD2. The CDR3 region is CASVSGLAVNYEQYF. The CDR3 DNA follows: TGTGCTAGTGTGTCGGGACTAGCGGTAAACTACGAGCAGTACTTC. Complete variable domain (other parts from reference TRBV12-5 and TRBJ2-7): DARVTQTPRHKVTEMGQEVTMRCQPILGHNTVFWYRQTMMQGLELLAYFRNRAPLDDSGMPKDRFSAEMPDATLATLKIQPSEPRDSAVYFCASVSGLAVNYEQYFGPGTRLTVT.